A selection of T cell receptor beta chains follows, all from one sample in a study of neoadjuvant anti-PD-1 for oral cavity cancer. Assay used: immunoSEQ multiplex PCR; TCRdb lists only in-frame clones, some missing. Here the sample spans about 42,000 clones, about 77% being singletons. The sample was PBMCs, taken after nivolumab (anti-PD-1) treatment. The receptors derive from a person aged 35-79 years with oral cavity squamous cell carcinoma. Each CDR3 is given with its conserved first and last residue. A D gene is named only where the DNA matches it firmly. Some rows have no size entry. The others give once, few or many, or a class for an expanded clone.

cdr3_aa cdr3_nt clone_size d_call j_call v_call
CASSSQGVTEAFF TGTGCCAGCAGTTCACAGGGTGTCACTGAAGCTTTCTTT . . TRBJ1-1 TRBV7-9
CASSYGEQFF TGTGCCAGCAGTTACGGTGAGCAGTTCTTC medium-sized . TRBJ2-1 TRBV28
CTQGAGGAMNTEAFF TGTACTCAGGGGGCAGGGGGCGCCATGAACACTGAAGCTTTCTTT . TRBD1 TRBJ1-1 TRBV2